These 6 T cell receptor beta chains originate from one sample sequenced in a study of shared clonotypes between healthy human individuals. Profiling relied on immunoSEQ multiplex PCR, and the TCRdb table lists in-frame clones only, not all of them. The sample carries over a million clones, 96% recorded once. What was sequenced was naive CD4+ T cells sorted from blood. Subset indicated: CD45RA+ positively selected. These receptors were taken from a man aged 30-40 years in good health.

The chain couples TRBV15 to TRBJ2-7; TRBD1 matches 8 bases. V shed 4 bases and J 2 bases; nucleotides not matched to a gene: 4. There are 14 residues in the CDR3. Germline CDR1 is LNHNV and CDR2 is YYDKDF (reference sequence). The CDR3 DNA sequence: TGTGCCACCAGCAACAGGGACAGGACCTACGAGCAGTACTTC. It yields the protein CATSNRDRTYEQYF.

In regard to this clone: Different DNA sequences within this sample yield the same CDR3. The chain carries TRBV7-2 and TRBJ2-1; D gene unclear. Germline lookup yields CDR1 SGHTA and CDR2 FQGNSA. V lost 1 base and J 0 bases, leaving 4 bases between the germline ends. The CDR3 extends over 14 amino acids. The CDR3 loop reads CASSLGSSYNEQFF. CDR3 nucleotide sequence: TGTGCCAGCAGCTTAGGGAGCTCCTACAATGAGCAGTTCTTC.

This rearrangement joins TRBV7-6 to TRBJ1-2; D ambiguous. The V and J ends lost 2 bases and 1 base respectively, with 11 bases between them. Looked up from germline, CDR1 is SGHVS and CDR2 is FNYEAQ. This CDR3 has 15 residues. CDR3 in DNA: TGTGCCAGCAGCTTAAACAGCCTGCATAACTATGGCTACACCTTC. As protein: CASSLNSLHNYGYTF.

Details on this clone: Different DNA sequences within this sample yield the same CDR3. The chain joins TRBV9 to TRBJ2-1; 9 nucleotides match TRBD2. The CDR3 extends over 15 amino acids. Germline V gives CDR1 SGDLS, CDR2 YYNGEE. V lost 1 base and J lost 4; bases outside the gene matches: 3. The CDR3 coding sequence is TGTGCCAGCAGCGTACGGCTAGCGGGGTACAATGAGCAGTTCTTC. It is translated as CASSVRLAGYNEQFF.

V and J are TRBV19 and TRBJ1-2, with D perhaps TRBD1 (6 bases). Germline assignment: CDR1 LNHDA and CDR2 SQIVND (reference sequence). The CDR3 has 14 residues. V dropped 6 bases and J dropped 7 bases, with 18 bases sitting between them. CDR3 protein: CASSLNSGVGGYTF. The CDR3 coding sequence is TGTGCCAGTAGCCTAAATTCAGGGGTCGGTGGCTACACCTTC.

This chain links TRBV28 with TRBJ1-4; TRBD1 might be the D (5 bases). This CDR3 has 15 residues. The V gene's germline CDR1 is MDHEN and CDR2 SYDVKM. The V end lost 1 base, the J end lost 7 bases, and 13 bases lay between the germline ends. The CDR3 loop reads CASSLFRVGGEKLFF. The CDR3 DNA sequence: TGTGCCAGCAGTTTATTCAGGGTCGGGGGTGAAAAACTGTTTTTT.